Below, 20 T cell receptor beta chains from the same sample are listed, as sequenced in a study of CD8 T cells in ankylosing spondylitis. TCRdb reprocessed the 5' RACE reads via MiXCR and lists one record per CDR3 protein. The sample records some 800,000 distinct CDR3 sequences, approximately 12% being singletons. Their specific antigens are unknown. The study, taken as a whole, reports: Characteristic of ankylosing spondylitis blood, it appeared, was a TCR beta motif comprising eight highly homologous variants.

Material: blood, either unsorted or a sorted T cell fraction (not recorded which). The receptors here all came from a male donor with ankylosing spondylitis.

This clonotype was recorded at least ten times. The V gene is TRBV12-3 or TRBV12-4, the J gene TRBJ2-3; maybe TRBD2 (7 bases). V was cut by 2 bases and J by 1 base, with 13 bases left in between. The CDR3 is 16 amino acids. The DNA for the CDR3 is TGTGCCAGCAGTTTAAGGGGGAGGGCCGGCACAGATACGCAGTATTTT. It translates to CASSLRGRAGTDTQYF.

With respect to this clonotype: A read error may explain this, as a much larger clone is one base away. This chain connects TRBV11-2 to TRBJ1-5; D not resolved. Germline V gene data show CDR1 as SGHAT and CDR2 as FQNNGV. V lost 4 bases to trimming and J lost 3 bases, with 7 bases between them. CDR3 size: 13 residues. The CDR3 is CASSWEANQPQHF. The CDR3, as DNA: TGTGCCAGCAGCTGGGAGGCCAATCAGCCCCAGCATTTT.

In this sample, this clonotype turned up many times. The chain joins TRBV28 to TRBJ1-4; 7 positions match TRBD1. The CDR3 has 14 amino acids. Trimming removed 4 bases from V and 4 bases from J; junction bases left unmatched: 3. Germline assignment: CDR1 MDHEN and CDR2 SYDVKM. This CDR3 is CASSSGQSNEKLFF. Written as DNA, the CDR3 is TGTGCCAGCAGTTCGGGACAGAGTAATGAAAAACTGTTTTTT.

This clonotype was seen only a few times. This sequence joins TRBV20-1 and TRBJ1-1, with D possibly matching TRBD1 (6 bases). Trimming cost V 2 bases and J 3 bases, with 10 bases left between them. This CDR3 is 13 amino acids long. In germline, CDR1 is DFQATT, CDR2 SNEGSKA (reference sequence). Here the CDR3 DNA reads TGCAGTGCTAGACCCAGGGGTGACACTGAAGCTTTCTTT. Encoded protein: CSARPRGDTEAFF.

This clonotype has just a few counts. The chain couples TRBV12-3 or TRBV12-4 to TRBJ2-1; 13 bases fit TRBD2. This CDR3 region has 16 residues. J gave up 4 bases and V 6 bases, and 6 bases lay outside the gene matches. The CDR3 bases are TGTGCCAGCAGCGGGGGGACTAGCGGGGTGTACAATGAGCAGTTCTTC. This sequence encodes CASSGGTSGVYNEQFF.

In this sample, this clonotype turned up a few times. J is TRBJ2-7 and V is TRBV5-1; 13 bases agree with TRBD2. CDR1 is SGHRS, CDR2 YFSETQ, per germline. Trimming cost V 4 bases and J 0 bases; bases outside gene matches: 4. The CDR3 extends over 16 amino acids. The CDR3 is CASSRGLAGYSYEQYF. CDR3 bases: TGCGCCAGCAGCCGGGGACTAGCGGGGTACTCCTACGAGCAGTACTTC.

The CDR3 spells CASSQTGYTEAFF. CDR3 coding DNA: TGTGCCAGCAGCCAAACAGGGTACACTGAAGCTTTCTTT. The rearrangement uses TRBV7-2 and TRBJ1-1, with TRBD1 as a possible D gene (6 bases). Germline CDR1 reads SGHTA; CDR2 reads FQGNSA. V lost 5 bases and J 3 bases, leaving 10 bases between the germline ends. The CDR3 sequence is 13 residues long.

This chain uses TRBV28 with TRBJ2-1; TRBD1 might be the D (5 bases). V shed 5 bases and J shed 0 bases, with 14 bases lying between them. Germline values: CDR1 MDHEN, CDR2 SYDVKM. The length of the CDR3 is 16 residues. This CDR3 reads CASSLTARSSYNEQFF. The CDR3 coding sequence is TGTGCCAGCAGTCTGACAGCCCGGAGCTCCTACAATGAGCAGTTCTTC.

This clonotype was detected a few times. The rearrangement joins TRBV7-2 to TRBJ1-6; D ambiguous. V dropped 1 base and J dropped 4 bases, with 8 bases sitting between them. The V gene's germline CDR1 is SGHTA and CDR2 FQGNSA. This CDR3 contains 15 residues. CDR3 sequence reads: CASSLVTGYNSPLHF. In nucleotides, the CDR3 is TGTGCCAGCAGCTTAGTTACGGGGTATAATTCACCCCTCCACTTT.

This clonotype has at least ten counts. The gene calls are TRBV3-1 and TRBJ1-5, with D unclear. The length of the CDR3 is 14 residues. V was cut by 5 bases and J by 2 bases, with 10 bases left in between. Germline CDR1 is LGHDT and CDR2 is YNNKEL (reference sequence). The CDR3 DNA sequence: TGTGCCAGCAGCTCCGGGGTGGGCAATCAGCCCCAGCATTTT. Its protein product is CASSSGVGNQPQHF.

This clonotype was observed a handful of times. V usage is TRBV7-2 and J usage is TRBJ1-2; perhaps TRBD1 as D (5 bases). V was trimmed by 5 bases and J by 3 bases, leaving 10 bases between them. Germline V gene lookup returns CDR1 SGHTA and CDR2 FQGNSA. The CDR3 has 13 residues. CDR3 sequence: CASSPTRDYGYTF. The DNA of the CDR3 is TGTGCCAGCAGCCCAACCAGGGACTATGGCTACACCTTC.

This clonotype was seen ten or more times. The rearrangement uses TRBV5-1 and TRBJ2-3; no firm D call. V was cut by 3 bases and J by 2 bases, with 7 bases left in between. This CDR3 contains 13 residues. Germline assignment: CDR1 SGHRS and CDR2 YFSETQ. The chain's CDR3 is CASSSPATDTQYF. In DNA form, the CDR3 reads TGCGCCAGCAGCTCACCGGCCACAGATACGCAGTATTTT.

The gene calls are TRBV11-2 and TRBJ1-1; D perhaps matches TRBD1 (5 bases). CDR3 length: 14 amino acids. Trimming removed 3 bases at V and 6 bases at J, with 14 bases between. CDR1 is SGHAT, CDR2 FQNNGV, per germline. In nucleotides, the CDR3 is TGTGCCAGCAGCTTCTGGGGTAGGGGATCTGAAGCTTTCTTT. This codes for CASSFWGRGSEAFF. Filled out from reference TRBV11-2 and TRBJ1-1, the complete variable domain reads EAGVAQSPRYKIIEKRQSVAFWCNPISGHATLYWYQQILGQGPKLLIQFQNNGVVDDSQLPKDRFSAERLKGVDSTLKIQPAKLEDSAVYLCASSFWGRGSEAFFGQGTRLTVV.

This clonotype was recorded at least ten times. The J gene is TRBJ2-1, the V gene TRBV7-9; 13 bases agree with TRBD2. Germline trimming cut 4 bases from V and 15 bases from J; bases unmatched to any gene: 6. This CDR3 region has 13 residues. The germline gives CDR1 SEHNR, CDR2 FQNEAQ (reference sequence). Written as DNA, the CDR3 is TGTGCCAGCAGCTCGGGACTAGCGGGGCAATCGTTCTTC. Translation gives CASSSGLAGQSFF.

The V gene is TRBV5-1, the J gene TRBJ2-5; the D gene is possibly TRBD1 (5 bases). Between the trimmed V and J ends, which lost 3 bases and 4 bases, there was a span of 13 bases. The CDR3 loop spans 14 amino acids. Germline CDR1 reads SGHRS; CDR2 reads YFSETQ. CDR3 in amino acids: CASSSFPGSETQYF. The CDR3, as DNA: TGCGCCAGCAGCTCCTTTCCAGGGTCAGAGACCCAGTACTTC. The full variable domain, with the rest looked up from reference TRBV5-1 and TRBJ2-5, is KAGVTQTPRYLIKTRGQQVTLSCSPISGHRSVSWYQQTPGQGLQFLFEYFSETQRNKGNFPGRFSGRQFSNSRSEMNVSTLELGDSALYLCASSSFPGSETQYFGPGTRLLVL.

This clonotype showed up just a few times. V gene TRBV28 combines with J gene TRBJ1-1, with D unresolved. Looked up from germline, CDR1 is MDHEN and CDR2 is SYDVKM. Trimming removed 5 bases from V and 1 base from J, with 11 bases in between. CDR3 length equals 14 residues. The CDR3 reads CASSEPGRNTEAFF. The CDR3 bases are TGTGCCAGCAGTGAGCCGGGCCGGAACACTGAAGCTTTCTTT.

This chain joins TRBV5-1 and TRBJ2-7, with TRBD2 matching over 7 bases. V lost 3 bases, J lost 8 bases, and 11 bases stayed unmatched. The CDR3 is made up of 14 amino acids. CDR1 is SGHRS and CDR2 is YFSETQ in the germline V gene. DNA of the CDR3: TGCGCCAGCAGCTGGAGACTAGCTGGAAGCCAGCAGTACTTC. Residues: CASSWRLAGSQQYF.

This clonotype was picked up many times. The chain recombines TRBV4-2 with TRBJ1-6; D uncertain. Per the germline V gene, CDR1 is LGHNA and CDR2 is YNFKEQ. Between the trimmed V and J ends, which lost 1 base and 8 bases, there was a span of 12 bases. CDR3 size: 15 residues. This chain's CDR3 is CASSQVSHGDSPLHF. The CDR3 DNA reads TGTGCCAGCAGCCAAGTTTCCCATGGGGATTCACCCCTCCACTTT.

The chain recombines TRBV7-8 with TRBJ2-2; unclear D gene. Trimming cost V 3 bases and J 9 bases, with 14 bases left between them. The CDR3 covers 14 residues. Germline values: CDR1 SGHVS, CDR2 FQNEAQ. CDR3 DNA sequence: TGTGCCAGCAGCTTGCGGCTAGTTTTCCGGGAGCTGTTTTTT. Protein: CASSLRLVFRELFF.

This clonotype was counted only a few times. V and J are TRBV7-2 and TRBJ1-2; 8 bases are shared with TRBD1. J gave up 5 bases and V 1 base, and 6 bases lay outside the gene matches. The CDR3 totals 15 residues. CDR1 SGHTA and CDR2 FQGNSA come from the germline V gene. CDR3 nucleotides: TGTGCCAGCAGCTTAGGGACAGGGAACGTATATGGCTACACCTTC. It translates to CASSLGTGNVYGYTF.